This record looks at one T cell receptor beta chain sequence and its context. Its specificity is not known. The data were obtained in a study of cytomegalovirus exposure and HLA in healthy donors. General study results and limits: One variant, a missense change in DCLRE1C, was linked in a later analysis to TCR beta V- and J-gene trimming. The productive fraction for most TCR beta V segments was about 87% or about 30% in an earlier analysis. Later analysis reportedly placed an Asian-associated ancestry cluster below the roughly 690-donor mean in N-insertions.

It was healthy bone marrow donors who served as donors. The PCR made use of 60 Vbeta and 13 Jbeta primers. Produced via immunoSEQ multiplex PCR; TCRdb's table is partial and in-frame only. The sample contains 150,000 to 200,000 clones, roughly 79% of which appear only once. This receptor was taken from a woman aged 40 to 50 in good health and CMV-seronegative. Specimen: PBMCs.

DNA for the CDR3: TGTGCCAGCTCACTGCCGGGACTAGCGGGAATCACCGGGGAGCTGTTTTTT. Translated, it gives CASSLPGLAGITGELFF. The V call is TRBV27, the J call TRBJ2-2; 13 nucleotides match TRBD2. This CDR3 region has 17 residues. J was trimmed by 4 bases and V by 8 bases; bases with no gene match: 10. In germline, CDR1 is MNHEY, CDR2 SMNVEV (reference sequence).